This TCR beta chain is from a study of T cell repertoires in cytomegalovirus infection. In this sample, this clonotype turned up a few times. What it recognizes is unknown. TCRdb fed the reads into MiXCR, producing one record per CDR3 protein. The sample carries hundreds of thousands of distinct CDR3 sequences, more than 40% recorded once. Study-level points and caveats: Carriers of CMV and the relevant HLA type were discriminated by public TCR beta frequency.

The starting material was cultured PBMCs, obtained from culture after CMV antigen stimulation. This clonotype originated in a human donor in good health (CMV status not recorded). Some clones in this sample may be carry-over from other donors' samples.

The CDR3 sequence is CASSFGSPYEQYF. The CDR3 bases are TGTGCCAGCAGCTTCGGCAGTCCCTACGAGCAGTACTTC. The chain joins TRBV5-6 to TRBJ2-7; D gene unclear. Germline V gene data show CDR1 as SGHDT and CDR2 as YYEEEE. V lost 2 bases, J lost 2 bases, and 8 bases lay in between. The CDR3 is 13 amino acids.